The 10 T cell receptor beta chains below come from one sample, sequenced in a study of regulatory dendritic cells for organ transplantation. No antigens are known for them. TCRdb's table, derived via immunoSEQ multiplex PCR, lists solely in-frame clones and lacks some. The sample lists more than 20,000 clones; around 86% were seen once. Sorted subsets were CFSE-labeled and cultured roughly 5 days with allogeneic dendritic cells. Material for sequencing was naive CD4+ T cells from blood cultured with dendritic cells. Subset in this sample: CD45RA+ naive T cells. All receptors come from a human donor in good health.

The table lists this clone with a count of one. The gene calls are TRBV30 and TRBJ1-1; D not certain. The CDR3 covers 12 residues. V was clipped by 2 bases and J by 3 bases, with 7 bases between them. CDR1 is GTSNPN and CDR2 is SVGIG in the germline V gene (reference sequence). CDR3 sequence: CAWSSGYTEAFF. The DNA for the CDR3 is TGTGCCTGGAGTTCGGGCTACACTGAAGCTTTCTTT. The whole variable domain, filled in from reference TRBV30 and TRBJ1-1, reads SQTIHQWPATLVQPVGSPLSLECTVEGTSNPNLYWYRQAAGRGLQLLFYSVGIGQISSEVPQNLSASRPQDRQFILSSKKLLLSDSGFYLCAWSSGYTEAFFGQGTRLTVV.

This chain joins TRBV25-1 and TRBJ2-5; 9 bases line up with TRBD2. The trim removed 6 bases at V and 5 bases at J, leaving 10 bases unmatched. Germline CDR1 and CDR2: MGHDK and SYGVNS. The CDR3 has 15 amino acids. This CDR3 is CASRTLAGLGETQYF. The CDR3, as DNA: TGTGCCAGCAGGACTCTAGCGGGGTTAGGGGAGACCCAGTACTTC.

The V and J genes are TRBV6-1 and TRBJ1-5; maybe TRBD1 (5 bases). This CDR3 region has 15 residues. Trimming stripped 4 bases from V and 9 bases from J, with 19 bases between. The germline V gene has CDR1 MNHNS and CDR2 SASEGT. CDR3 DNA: TGTGCCAGCAGTGTCAGGGCTGGAGTCATTATGCCCCAGCATTTT. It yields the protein CASSVRAGVIMPQHF.

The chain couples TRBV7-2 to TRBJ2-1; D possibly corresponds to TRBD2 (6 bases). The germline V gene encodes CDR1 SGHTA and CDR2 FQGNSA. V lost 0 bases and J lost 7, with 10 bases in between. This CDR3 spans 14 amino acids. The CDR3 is CASSLAGGHNEQFF. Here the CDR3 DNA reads TGTGCCAGCAGCTTAGCGGGAGGTCATAATGAGCAGTTCTTC.

The CDR3: CASSFRTPALNQPQHF. The CDR3 DNA reads TGTGCCAGCAGTTTTCGGACTCCGGCCCTCAATCAGCCCCAGCATTTT. The V gene is TRBV27, the J gene TRBJ1-5; D unresolved. CDR1 MNHEY and CDR2 SMNVEV come from the germline V gene (reference sequence). Deletions cut 3 bases from V and 3 bases from J, with 15 bases between. The CDR3 contains 16 residues.

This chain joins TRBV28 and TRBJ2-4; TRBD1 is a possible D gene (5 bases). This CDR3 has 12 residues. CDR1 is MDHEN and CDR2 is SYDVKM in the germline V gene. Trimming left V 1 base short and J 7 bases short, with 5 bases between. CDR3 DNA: TGTGCCAGCAGTTTATCAGGGAACATTCAGTACTTC. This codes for CASSLSGNIQYF.

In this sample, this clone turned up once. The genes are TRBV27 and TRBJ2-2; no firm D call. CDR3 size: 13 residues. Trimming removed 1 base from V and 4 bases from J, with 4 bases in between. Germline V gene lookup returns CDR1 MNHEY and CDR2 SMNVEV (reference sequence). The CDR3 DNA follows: TGTGCCAGCAGTTTATACAGCACCGGGGAGCTGTTTTTT. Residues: CASSLYSTGELFF.

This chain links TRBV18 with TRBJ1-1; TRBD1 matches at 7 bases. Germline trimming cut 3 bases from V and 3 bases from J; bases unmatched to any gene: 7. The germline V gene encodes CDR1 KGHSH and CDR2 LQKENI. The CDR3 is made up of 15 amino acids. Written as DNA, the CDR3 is TGTGCCAGCTCACCCGGACAGGCGGTTGACACTGAAGCTTTCTTT. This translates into CASSPGQAVDTEAFF. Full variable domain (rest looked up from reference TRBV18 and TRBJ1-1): NAGVMQNPRHLVRRRGQEARLRCSPMKGHSHVYWYRQLPEEGLKFMVYLQKENIIDESGMPKERFSAEFPKEGPSILRIQQVVRGDSAAYFCASSPGQAVDTEAFFGQGTRLTVV.

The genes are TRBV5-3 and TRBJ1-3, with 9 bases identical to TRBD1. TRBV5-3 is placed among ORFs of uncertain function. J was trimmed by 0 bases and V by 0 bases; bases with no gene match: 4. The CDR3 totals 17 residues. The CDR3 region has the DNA TGTGCCAGAAGCTTGGATTTGGGACAGGGCTCTGGAAACACCATATATTTT. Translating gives CARSLDLGQGSGNTIYF.

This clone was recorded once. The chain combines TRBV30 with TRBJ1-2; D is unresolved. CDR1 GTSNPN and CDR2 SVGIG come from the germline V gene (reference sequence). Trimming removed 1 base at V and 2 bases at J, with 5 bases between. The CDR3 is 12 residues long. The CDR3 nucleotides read TGTGCCTGGAGTGCTCAGAACTATGGCTACACCTTC. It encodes CAWSAQNYGYTF. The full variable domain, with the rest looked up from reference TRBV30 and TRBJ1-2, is SQTIHQWPATLVQPVGSPLSLECTVEGTSNPNLYWYRQAAGRGLQLLFYSVGIGQISSEVPQNLSASRPQDRQFILSSKKLLLSDSGFYLCAWSAQNYGYTFGSGTRLTVV.